This T cell receptor beta chain was captured in a study of beta chain features in type 1 diabetes. This clone has a handful of counts. The antigen remains unidentified. Per the germline V gene, CDR1 is SGHAT and CDR2 is FQNNGV. There are 15 residues in the CDR3. V shed 1 base and J 5 bases; nucleotides not matched to a gene: 6. Sequencing targeted expressed TCRB transcripts, as all isolated RNA had been reverse transcribed. This table comes from immunoSEQ multiplex PCR, and its TCRdb copy is limited to in-frame clones, with some not included. In the table there are some 330,000 clones, 10% to 15% of which are singletons. General study results and limits: Moderate yet significant TCRB CDR3 shortening was seen in Type 1 diabetes patients in all four CD4+ subsets.

The sample taken for sequencing was naive CD4+ T cells from blood. This chain joins TRBV11-2 and TRBJ1-2, with 8 bases aligning to TRBD1. The source is a woman aged 18-29 years with type 1 diabetes. The DNA for the CDR3 is TGTGCCAGCAGCTTAGTGGCAGGGGGCCTGTATGGCTACACCTTC. Encoded protein: CASSLVAGGLYGYTF.